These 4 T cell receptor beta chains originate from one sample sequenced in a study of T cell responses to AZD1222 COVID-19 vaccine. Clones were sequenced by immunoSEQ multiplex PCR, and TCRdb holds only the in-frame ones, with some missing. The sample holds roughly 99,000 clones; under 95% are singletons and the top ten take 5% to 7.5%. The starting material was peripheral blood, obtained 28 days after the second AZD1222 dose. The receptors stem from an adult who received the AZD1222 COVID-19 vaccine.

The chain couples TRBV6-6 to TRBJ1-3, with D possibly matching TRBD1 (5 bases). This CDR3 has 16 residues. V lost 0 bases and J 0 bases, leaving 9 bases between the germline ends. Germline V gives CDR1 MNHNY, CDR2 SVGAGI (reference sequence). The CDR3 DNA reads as TGTGCCAGCAGTTACTCGAGCAGGGACTCTGGAAACACCATATATTTT. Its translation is CASSYSSRDSGNTIYF.

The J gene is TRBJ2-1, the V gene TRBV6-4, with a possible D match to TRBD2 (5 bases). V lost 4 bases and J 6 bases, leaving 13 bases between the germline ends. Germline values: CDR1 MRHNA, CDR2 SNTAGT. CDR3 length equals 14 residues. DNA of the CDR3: TGTGCCAGCAGTGTGGCGGAGAGCGGCAATGAGCAGTTCTTC. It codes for CASSVAESGNEQFF.

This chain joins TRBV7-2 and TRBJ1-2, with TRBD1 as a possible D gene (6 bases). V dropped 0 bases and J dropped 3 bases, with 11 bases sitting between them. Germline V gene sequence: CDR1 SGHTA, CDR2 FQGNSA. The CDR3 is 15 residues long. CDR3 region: CASSLARTDYYGYTF. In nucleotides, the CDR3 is TGTGCCAGCAGCTTAGCGCGGACAGACTACTATGGCTACACCTTC.

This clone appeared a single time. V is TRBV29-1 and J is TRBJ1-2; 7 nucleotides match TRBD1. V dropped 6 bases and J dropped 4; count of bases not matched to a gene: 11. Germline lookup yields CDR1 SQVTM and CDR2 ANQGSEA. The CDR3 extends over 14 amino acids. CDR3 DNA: TGCAGCGTCCCCGACAGGGCGAGAAGCTATGGCTACACCTTC. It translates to CSVPDRARSYGYTF.